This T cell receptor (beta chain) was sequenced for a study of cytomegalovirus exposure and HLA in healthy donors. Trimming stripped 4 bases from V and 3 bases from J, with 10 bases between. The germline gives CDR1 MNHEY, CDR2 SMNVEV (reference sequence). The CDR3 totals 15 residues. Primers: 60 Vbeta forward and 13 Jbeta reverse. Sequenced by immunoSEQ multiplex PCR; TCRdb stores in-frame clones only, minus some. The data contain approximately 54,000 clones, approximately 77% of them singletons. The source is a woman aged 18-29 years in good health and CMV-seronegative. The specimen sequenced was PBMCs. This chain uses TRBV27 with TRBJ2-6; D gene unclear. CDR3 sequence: CASSSRPGGANVLTF. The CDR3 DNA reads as TGTGCCAGCAGTTCACGGCCGGGTGGGGCCAACGTCCTGACTTTC.